Listed here are 25 T cell receptor beta chains from one sample, sequenced in a study of T cell repertoires in cytomegalovirus infection (dated by TCRdb to about 2019). For sequencing, an Illumina HiSeq 1500 was employed. Using fastp trimming at Q25 and MiXCR clonotype assembly, TCRdb reanalyzed the public sequencing data and kept in-frame beta chains. When rows share a CDR3 protein, they turn into one entry using the most common DNA and genes. Recorded for this sample are 480,000 or so distinct CDR3 sequences; about 11% of them occurred a single time. About 10% of the sample is held by the ten biggest clonotypes. The sequencing sample was made of PBMCs. These receptor sequences come from a human donor in good health (CMV status not recorded). Some clones in this sample may be carry-over from other donors' samples.

This clonotype came up many times. The V and J genes are TRBV27 and TRBJ1-2, with D possibly TRBD1 on 6 matching bases. Trimming cost V 5 bases and J 8 bases, with 15 bases left between them. This CDR3 contains 13 residues. CDR1 and CDR2 from the germline V gene are MNHEY and SMNVEV (reference sequence). CDR3 sequence: CASSRPGEGGYTF. The CDR3 region has the DNA TGTGCCAGCAGTCGCCCAGGGGAAGGCGGCTACACCTTC.

This clonotype was observed at least ten times. The chain links TRBV11-3 to TRBJ1-1, with 10 bases aligning to TRBD1. Germline trimming cut 1 base from V and 12 bases from J; bases unmatched to any gene: 8. The CDR3 runs 14 residues. The germline V gene has CDR1 SGHNT and CDR2 YENEEA. CDR3 nucleotide sequence: TGTGCCAGCAGCTTAGCGTCCGGGACAGGGGAAACTTTCTTT. Translating gives CASSLASGTGETFF.

This clonotype was found once. V is TRBV29-1 and J is TRBJ1-5; a possible D gene is TRBD1 (6 bases). Germline-derived CDR1 and CDR2 are SQVTM and ANQGSEA. Deletions cut 7 bases from V and 1 base from J, with 14 bases between. CDR3 length: 14 amino acids. The chain's CDR3 is CSGDKLLSNQPQHF. DNA of the CDR3: TGCAGCGGGGACAAGCTTTTAAGCAATCAGCCCCAGCATTTT.

There are many counts of this clonotype. The chain carries TRBV5-8 and TRBJ1-1; D gene ambiguous. Trimming took 7 bases from V and 3 from J, leaving 13 bases between them. Germline lookup yields CDR1 SGHTS and CDR2 YDEGEE. This CDR3 has 13 amino acids. CDR3 DNA: TGTGCCAGCGCTTGGGGTTCGTACACTGAAGCTTTCTTT. Translating it yields CASAWGSYTEAFF.

This clonotype was found many times. The chain has TRBV7-8 and TRBJ2-1, with 14 positions matching TRBD2. J gave up 6 bases and V 0 bases, and 4 bases lay outside the gene matches. CDR1 is SGHVS, CDR2 FQNEAQ, per germline. The CDR3 is 17 residues long. The CDR3 DNA follows: TGTGCCAGCAGCTTAGCGGGACTAGCGGGAGAGATCAATGAGCAGTTCTTC. Translation: CASSLAGLAGEINEQFF.

This clonotype has a count of ten or more. V usage is TRBV28 and J usage is TRBJ2-7; 7 nucleotides align to TRBD1. J lost 3 bases, V lost 5 bases, and 19 bases had no gene match. There are 18 residues in the CDR3. Germline assignment: CDR1 MDHEN and CDR2 SYDVKM. CDR3 sequence: CASSTYRNRGRRNYEQYF. DNA of the CDR3: TGTGCCAGCAGTACCTATCGTAACAGGGGTCGGAGAAACTACGAGCAGTACTTC.

This clonotype was counted ten times or more. This chain connects TRBV7-8 to TRBJ1-3; possibly TRBD1 for D (6 bases). Germline V CDR1 and CDR2: SGHVS, FQNEAQ. The CDR3 length is 16 residues. The germline V and J ends were trimmed by 0 bases and 5 bases, with 14 bases remaining between them. Here the CDR3 DNA reads TGTGCCAGCAGCTTAGCCGCGGGGGGCGCGAGAAACACCATATATTTT. Amino acid sequence: CASSLAAGGARNTIYF.

This clonotype was seen at least ten times. The V call is TRBV11-2, the J call TRBJ1-1; possibly TRBD1 for D (6 bases). The germline CDR1 and CDR2 sequences are SGHAT and FQNNGV. The CDR3 spans 13 residues. Trimming cost V 6 bases and J 1 base, with 9 bases left between them. The chain's CDR3 is CASRWTANTEAFF. In nucleotides, the CDR3 is TGTGCCAGCAGGTGGACAGCGAACACTGAAGCTTTCTTT.

The rearrangement links TRBV27 to TRBJ2-1, with TRBD1 identical over 8 bases. Germline V lookup: CDR1 MNHEY, CDR2 SMNVEV (reference sequence). There are 16 residues in the CDR3. V shed 3 bases and J 4 bases; nucleotides not matched to a gene: 8. The CDR3 loop reads CASSFSTGVQYNEQFF. The CDR3 region has the DNA TGTGCCAGCAGTTTTTCGACAGGGGTCCAGTACAATGAGCAGTTCTTC.

This clonotype was seen at least ten times. The rearrangement uses TRBV19 and TRBJ1-6, with a possible D match to TRBD1 (5 bases). The length of the CDR3 is 17 residues. Trimming took off 9 bases at V and 0 bases at J, with 18 bases between the two ends. Germline assignment: CDR1 LNHDA and CDR2 SQIVND (reference sequence). The CDR3 DNA reads as TGTGCCAGAAGCATGGGGACGGATAGCTCCTATAATTCACCCCTCCACTTT. Translation: CARSMGTDSSYNSPLHF.

This clonotype was observed many times. The V gene is TRBV5-1, the J gene TRBJ1-4, with 7 bases fitting TRBD1. Germline V gene lookup returns CDR1 SGHRS and CDR2 YFSETQ. This CDR3 is 15 amino acids long. Germline trimming cut 6 bases from V and 0 bases from J; bases unmatched to any gene: 5. Here the CDR3 reads CASKGQLATNEKLFF. Here the CDR3 DNA reads TGCGCCAGCAAGGGACAGCTTGCAACTAATGAAAAACTGTTTTTT.

This clonotype was seen many times. The chain joins TRBV7-2 to TRBJ2-5; no clear D. The CDR3 length is 13 residues. The V gene's germline CDR1 is SGHTA and CDR2 FQGNSA. V was trimmed by 5 bases and J by 2 bases, leaving 9 bases between them. The CDR3 coding sequence is TGTGCCAGCAGCCCGACGGTACAAGAGACCCAGTACTTC. It yields the protein CASSPTVQETQYF.

This clonotype was seen only a few times. The rearrangement uses TRBV12-3 or TRBV12-4 and TRBJ2-7; 10 bases map to TRBD1. V lost 6 bases, J lost 1 base, and 9 bases stayed unmatched. This CDR3 has 16 amino acids. DNA for the CDR3: TGTGCCAGCAGGCCGCCGCCGGGACAGGGGTCCTACGAGCAGTACTTC. This gives the protein CASRPPPGQGSYEQYF.

The chain combines TRBV11-2 with TRBJ2-2; a weak D match, TRBD2 (5 bases). Trimming shortened V by 2 bases and J by 3 bases, and 10 bases separated the two germline ends. The germline CDR1 and CDR2 sequences are SGHAT and FQNNGV. The CDR3 is 15 residues long. The CDR3 loop is CASSLMTTYTGELFF. The CDR3 coding sequence is TGTGCCAGCAGCTTAATGACTACGTACACCGGGGAGCTGTTTTTT. The variable domain in full, completed from reference TRBV11-2 and TRBJ2-2, reads EAGVAQSPRYKIIEKRQSVAFWCNPISGHATLYWYQQILGQGPKLLIQFQNNGVVDDSQLPKDRFSAERLKGVDSTLKIQPAKLEDSAVYLCASSLMTTYTGELFFGEGSRLTVL.

This clonotype has at least ten counts. The chain carries TRBV10-3 and TRBJ2-3, with D perhaps matching TRBD1 (7 bases). The CDR3 sequence is 15 residues long. Germline V gives CDR1 ENHRY, CDR2 SYGVKD. Trimming cost V 6 bases and J 1 base, with 14 bases left between them. CDR3 in amino acids: CAIRDAGGRTDTQYF. CDR3 sequence (DNA): TGTGCCATCAGGGACGCAGGGGGGCGCACAGATACGCAGTATTTT.

This clonotype was seen ten or more times. The chain has TRBV2 and TRBJ1-5; tentative D call: TRBD1 (5 bases). The CDR3 has 13 amino acids. With 8 bases removed from V and 6 bases from J, the gap between germline ends came to 14 bases. Looked up from germline, CDR1 is SNHLY and CDR2 is FYNNEI. Written as DNA, the CDR3 is TGTGCCAGCGCGACGGGGGTCGCTCAGCCCCAGCATTTT. Its protein is CASATGVAQPQHF.

In its sample, this clonotype was seen many times. This sequence joins TRBV27 and TRBJ2-2; possibly TRBD1 for D (5 bases). Trimming left V 1 base short and J 3 bases short, with 6 bases between. The CDR3 has 14 residues. Per the germline V gene, CDR1 is MNHEY and CDR2 is SMNVEV (reference sequence). CDR3 region: CASSLFRDTGELFF. The CDR3 DNA sequence: TGTGCCAGCAGTTTATTCAGGGACACCGGGGAGCTGTTTTTT.

This clonotype was seen a few times. The gene calls are TRBV28 and TRBJ1-4; D is unresolved. Trimming took 6 bases from V and 4 from J, leaving 9 bases between them. The CDR3 has 13 residues. Germline V gives CDR1 MDHEN, CDR2 SYDVKM. For the CDR3, the DNA is TGTGCCAGCAGCCCCGGGTATAATGAAAAACTGTTTTTT. It specifies CASSPGYNEKLFF.

The table lists this clonotype with many counts. The rearrangement links TRBV5-6 to TRBJ2-1; D may match TRBD1 or TRBD2 (5 bases each). The CDR3 is 20 residues long. The germline CDR1 and CDR2 sequences are SGHDT and YYEEEE. The germline V and J ends were trimmed by 3 bases and 0 bases, with 25 bases remaining between them. The CDR3 sequence is CASSSIDGHHGGVSYNEQFF. Here the CDR3 DNA reads TGTGCCAGCAGCTCGATTGACGGACACCACGGAGGCGTCTCCTACAATGAGCAGTTCTTC.

There are many counts of this clonotype. The V call is TRBV7-9, the J call TRBJ1-1; D gene unclear. Germline values: CDR1 SEHNR, CDR2 FQNEAQ (reference sequence). V lost 0 bases and J 9 bases, leaving 14 bases between the germline ends. The CDR3 sequence is 14 residues long. CDR3 loop: CASSLASTLGKAFF. The DNA for the CDR3 is TGTGCCAGCAGCTTAGCCTCCACGCTTGGCAAAGCTTTCTTT.

This clonotype was counted at least ten times. The chain joins TRBV7-2 to TRBJ2-7; no clear D gene. CDR3 length: 13 residues. The germline V and J ends were trimmed by 4 bases and 3 bases, with 10 bases remaining between them. Germline-derived CDR1 and CDR2 are SGHTA and FQGNSA. CDR3 loop: CASSSFGVYEQYF. The DNA of the CDR3 is TGTGCCAGCAGCTCCTTTGGGGTCTACGAGCAGTACTTC.

V gene TRBV20-1 combines with J gene TRBJ2-1, with TRBD2 matching over 11 bases. Germline-derived CDR1 and CDR2 are DFQATT and SNEGSKA (reference sequence). CDR3 length: 16 residues. With 3 bases clipped from V and 1 base from J, the junction kept 5 bases outside the gene matches. The CDR3 coding sequence is TGCAGTGCTAGCCTAGCGGGAGGTTCTTCCTACAATGAGCAGTTCTTC. It specifies CSASLAGGSSYNEQFF.

There are a few counts of this clonotype. The chain carries TRBV12-3 or TRBV12-4 and TRBJ1-4; unclear D gene. There are 14 residues in the CDR3. The V end was cut by 3 bases, the J end by 8 bases, with 13 bases between. CDR3 sequence: CASSFKDGSEKLFF. CDR3 DNA: TGTGCCAGCAGTTTCAAGGACGGTTCGGAAAAACTGTTTTTT.

The rearrangement joins TRBV12-3 or TRBV12-4 to TRBJ1-1; maybe TRBD1 (6 bases). This CDR3 has 12 amino acids. The germline V and J ends were trimmed by 8 bases and 8 bases, with 15 bases remaining between them. This chain's CDR3 is CASGSTRGEAFF. The CDR3 DNA follows: TGTGCCAGCGGATCGACGAGGGGGGAAGCTTTCTTT.

This clonotype has ten or more counts. The rearrangement joins TRBV27 to TRBJ2-2; D is possibly TRBD1 (6 bases). V was shortened by 6 bases and J by 5 bases, with 19 bases between the two germline ends. Germline-derived CDR1 and CDR2 are MNHEY and SMNVEV (reference sequence). The length of the CDR3 is 16 residues. Here the CDR3 reads CASSPGAGEWTGELFF. The CDR3, as DNA: TGTGCCAGCAGCCCTGGGGCAGGGGAATGGACCGGGGAGCTGTTTTTT.